A single sample is the source of the 9 T cell receptor beta chains below, sequenced in a study of T cells in Graves' hyperthyroidism and ophthalmopathy. Amplification yielded TCR beta CDR3 regions, with RNA transcripts as the source. The HTBI set primed first-round TCR CDR3 RT-PCR. Each CDR3 protein gets one entry after TCRdb re-called the multiplex PCR reads with MiXCR. The repertoire includes around 400,000 distinct CDR3 sequences, around 15% of them detected once, and approximately 19% sits in the top ten. The sequencing sample was made of blood. Receptors were obtained from a woman aged 60-75 years with Graves' ophthalmopathy.

The chain combines TRBV11-2 with TRBJ2-1, with 10 bases identical to TRBD2. The trim removed 7 bases at V and 4 bases at J, leaving 7 bases unmatched. Germline assignment: CDR1 SGHAT and CDR2 FQNNGV. The CDR3 runs 15 residues. The chain's CDR3 is CASKKSGGGYNEQFF. The CDR3 nucleotides are TGTGCCAGCAAGAAAAGCGGGGGGGGGTACAATGAGCAGTTCTTC.

Many counts were recorded for this clonotype. The chain recombines TRBV20-1 with TRBJ2-2; TRBD2 matches at 7 bases. This CDR3 is built from 14 residues. Per the germline V gene, CDR1 is DFQATT and CDR2 is SNEGSKA (reference sequence). The junction had 5 bases not matched to a gene; V was cut back by 6 bases and J by 1 base. CDR3 bases: TGCAGTGCCTCCGAGCGGGGGAACACCGGGGAGCTGTTTTTT. Its translation: CSASERGNTGELFF.

The V call is TRBV6-2 or TRBV6-3, the J call TRBJ2-5; TRBD2 matches at 14 bases. The CDR3 totals 16 residues. V lost 8 bases to trimming and J lost 5 bases; unmatched junction nucleotides: 10. Germline CDR1 is MNHEY and CDR2 is SVGEGT. The CDR3 DNA reads TGTGCCAGCCTGCCGGGACTAGCGGGAGCCGGTGAGACCCAGTACTTC. Amino acids: CASLPGLAGAGETQYF.

This clonotype was seen many times. This chain links TRBV28 with TRBJ2-7; maybe TRBD2 (5 bases). The germline gives CDR1 MDHEN, CDR2 SYDVKM. This CDR3 spans 14 amino acids. V gave up 7 bases and J gave up 0 bases, with 13 bases separating them. CDR3 DNA sequence: TGTGCCAGCACCCGGGGTAGCAGCTCCTACGAGCAGTACTTC. Translating gives CASTRGSSSYEQYF.

The rearrangement uses TRBV10-1 and TRBJ2-5; 7 bases are a match to TRBD2. Germline lookup yields CDR1 WNHNN and CDR2 SYGVQD (reference sequence). This CDR3 contains 15 residues. With V trimmed by 3 bases and J by 1 base, 5 bases remained unmatched. The DNA of the CDR3 is TGCGCCAGCAGTGATTCGACTAGCCCCCAAGAGACCCAGTACTTC. The encoded protein is CASSDSTSPQETQYF.

This clonotype was counted at least ten times. This rearrangement joins TRBV9 to TRBJ2-7; perhaps TRBD1 as D (5 bases). CDR1 SGDLS and CDR2 YYNGEE come from the germline V gene. V was trimmed by 0 bases and J by 1 base, leaving 11 bases between them. The CDR3 is 15 residues long. The CDR3 protein is CASSVDARVSYEQYF. The CDR3 DNA is TGTGCCAGCAGCGTAGATGCCAGGGTATCCTACGAGCAGTACTTC.

The chain links TRBV7-8 to TRBJ2-7; 13 positions match TRBD2. Germline CDR1 and CDR2: SGHVS and FQNEAQ. The CDR3 extends over 16 amino acids. J lost 2 bases, V lost 1 base, and 2 bases had no gene match. The CDR3 protein is CASSLGGTSGAYEQYF. CDR3 nucleotide sequence: TGTGCCAGCAGCTTAGGGGGGACTAGCGGGGCCTACGAGCAGTACTTC.

This clonotype appeared a few times. The V gene is TRBV7-2, the J gene TRBJ1-5; 7 positions match TRBD1. The V gene's germline CDR1 is SGHTA and CDR2 FQGNSA. The V and J ends lost 1 base and 4 bases, in that order; junction bases with no gene match: 4. This CDR3 contains 15 residues. The CDR3 sequence: CASSLGDSRNQPQHF. Here the CDR3 DNA reads TGTGCCAGCAGCTTAGGGGACAGCAGAAATCAGCCCCAGCATTTT.

This clonotype was found a few times. In DNA form, the CDR3 reads TGTGCCAGTAGTATAGGACTACCCGGCGGGGAGACCCAGTACTTC. It translates to CASSIGLPGGETQYF. The chain combines TRBV19 with TRBJ2-5; D possibly corresponds to TRBD2 (5 bases). Germline-derived CDR1 and CDR2 are LNHDA and SQIVND (reference sequence). The CDR3 runs 15 residues. The V end was cut by 1 base, the J end by 5 bases, with 14 bases between.